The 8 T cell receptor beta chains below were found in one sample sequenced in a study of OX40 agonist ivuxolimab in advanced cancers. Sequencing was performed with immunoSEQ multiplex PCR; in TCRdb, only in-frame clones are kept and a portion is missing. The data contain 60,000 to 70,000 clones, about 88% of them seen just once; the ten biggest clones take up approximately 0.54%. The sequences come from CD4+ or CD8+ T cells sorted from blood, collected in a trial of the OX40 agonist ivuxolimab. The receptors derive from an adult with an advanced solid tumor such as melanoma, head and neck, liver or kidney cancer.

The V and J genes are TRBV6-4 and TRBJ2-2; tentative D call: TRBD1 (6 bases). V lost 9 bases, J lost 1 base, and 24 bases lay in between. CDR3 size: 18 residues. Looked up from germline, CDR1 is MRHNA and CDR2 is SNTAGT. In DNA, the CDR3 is TGTGCCAGACCATTCAGAGACTCGACAGGTATGAACACCGGGGAGCTGTTTTTT. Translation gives CARPFRDSTGMNTGELFF.

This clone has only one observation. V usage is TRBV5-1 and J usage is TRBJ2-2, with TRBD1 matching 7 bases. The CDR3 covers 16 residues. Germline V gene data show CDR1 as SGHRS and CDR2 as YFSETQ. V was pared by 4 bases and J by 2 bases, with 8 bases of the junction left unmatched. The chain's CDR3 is CASSPPGQSNTGELFF. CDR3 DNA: TGCGCCAGCAGCCCGCCGGGACAGTCTAACACCGGGGAGCTGTTTTTT.

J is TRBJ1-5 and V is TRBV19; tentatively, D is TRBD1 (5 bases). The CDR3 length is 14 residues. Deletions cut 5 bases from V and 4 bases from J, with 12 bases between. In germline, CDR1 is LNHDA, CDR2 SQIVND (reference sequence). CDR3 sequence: CASSPIGGNQPQHF. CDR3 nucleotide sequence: TGTGCCAGTAGTCCGATCGGGGGGAATCAGCCCCAGCATTTT.

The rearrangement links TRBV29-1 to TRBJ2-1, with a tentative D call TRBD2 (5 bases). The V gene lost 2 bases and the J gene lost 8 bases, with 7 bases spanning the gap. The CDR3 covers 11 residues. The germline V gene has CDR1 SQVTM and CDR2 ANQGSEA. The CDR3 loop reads CSVEKRDEQFF. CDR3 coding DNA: TGCAGCGTTGAAAAGAGGGATGAGCAGTTCTTC.

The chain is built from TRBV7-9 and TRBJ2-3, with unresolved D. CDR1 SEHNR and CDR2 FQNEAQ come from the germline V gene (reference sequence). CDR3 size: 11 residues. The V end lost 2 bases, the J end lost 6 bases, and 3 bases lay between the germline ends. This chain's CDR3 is CASSLMDTQYF. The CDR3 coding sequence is TGTGCCAGCAGCTTAATGGATACGCAGTATTTT.

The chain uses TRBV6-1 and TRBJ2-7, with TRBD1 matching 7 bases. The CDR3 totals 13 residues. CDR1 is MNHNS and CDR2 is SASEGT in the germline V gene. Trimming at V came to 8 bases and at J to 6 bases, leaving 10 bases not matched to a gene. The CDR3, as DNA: TGTGCCAGCTCCCAGACAGGGATTCGCGAGCAGTACTTC. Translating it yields CASSQTGIREQYF.

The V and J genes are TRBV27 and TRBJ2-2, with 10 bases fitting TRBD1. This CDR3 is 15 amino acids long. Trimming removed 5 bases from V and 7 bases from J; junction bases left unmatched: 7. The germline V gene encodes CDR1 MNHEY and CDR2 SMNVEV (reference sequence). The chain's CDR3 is CASSPRTGGNGELFF. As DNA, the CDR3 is TGTGCCAGCAGTCCACGGACAGGGGGTAACGGGGAGCTGTTTTTT.

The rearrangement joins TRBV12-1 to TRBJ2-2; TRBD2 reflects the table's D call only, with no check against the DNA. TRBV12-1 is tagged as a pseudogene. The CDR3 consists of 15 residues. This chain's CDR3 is CASSFGTTNTGELFF. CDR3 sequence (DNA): TGTGCCAGCAGCTTCGGGACTACCAACACCGGGGAGCTGTTTTTT.